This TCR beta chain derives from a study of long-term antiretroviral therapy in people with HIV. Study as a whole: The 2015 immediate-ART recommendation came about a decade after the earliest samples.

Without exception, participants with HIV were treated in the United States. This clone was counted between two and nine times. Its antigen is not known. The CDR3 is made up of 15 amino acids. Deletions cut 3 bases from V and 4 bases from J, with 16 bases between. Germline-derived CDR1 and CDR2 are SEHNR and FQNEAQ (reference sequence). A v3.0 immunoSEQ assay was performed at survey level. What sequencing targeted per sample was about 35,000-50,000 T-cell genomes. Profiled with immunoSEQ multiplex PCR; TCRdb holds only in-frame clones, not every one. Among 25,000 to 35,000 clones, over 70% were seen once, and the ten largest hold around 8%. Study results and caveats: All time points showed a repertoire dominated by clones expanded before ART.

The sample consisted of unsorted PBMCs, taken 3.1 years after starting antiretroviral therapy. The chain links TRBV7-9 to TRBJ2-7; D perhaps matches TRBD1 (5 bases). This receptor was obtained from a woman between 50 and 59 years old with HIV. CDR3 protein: CASSLTQGMRYEQYV. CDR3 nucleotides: TGTGCCAGCAGCTTGACGCAGGGAATGCGGTACGAGCAGTACGTC.